This T cell receptor beta chain emerged from a study of graft-versus-host responses after intestinal transplantation. CFSE-labeled responder cells (about 200,000) were plated with about 200,000 irradiated, violet-dye-labeled stimulator cells. Researchers sorted proliferating CFSE-low CD3+CD4+ and CD3+CD8+ responders once the reaction had finished. The table came from immunoSEQ multiplex PCR; TCRdb's copy has only in-frame clones and leaves some out. The sample lists roughly 14,000 clones, roughly 28% occurring once. CDR1 LGHNA and CDR2 YNFKEQ come from the germline V gene. V was pared by 3 bases and J by 0 bases, with 8 bases of the junction left unmatched. The CDR3 sequence is 16 residues long. About this clone: A read error is possible here, since a much larger clone lies one base away.

Study-level results: Investigators detected GvH clones in recipient marrow, with some emerging earlier in ileum or blood.

This TCR was recovered from a human patient who received an intestinal transplant. The V call is TRBV4-2, the J call TRBJ2-7, with 7 bases fitting TRBD2. The sample was alloreactive CD4+ T cells from a mixed lymphocyte reaction culture, taken before intestinal transplant. The subset is: CFSE-low proliferating T cells sorted from roughly six-day pre-transplant mixed lymphocyte reaction (GvH or HvG direction). CDR3 sequence reads: CASSQERLARSYEQYF. The CDR3 region has the DNA TGTGCCAGCAGCCAGGAAAGACTAGCACGCTCCTACGAGCAGTACTTC.